These 29 T cell receptor beta chains were sequenced from one sample in a study of T cell responses to AZD1222 COVID-19 vaccine. The table came from immunoSEQ multiplex PCR; TCRdb's copy has only in-frame clones and leaves some out. The table has over 150,000 clones, 93% seen once; the top ten hold less than 1.2%. The sequenced sample was peripheral blood, obtained 28 days after the second AZD1222 dose. These receptors all come from an adult who received the AZD1222 COVID-19 vaccine.

The chain uses TRBV25-1 and TRBJ1-1; the D gene is possibly TRBD1 (5 bases). The V gene lost 3 bases and the J gene lost 0 bases, with 11 bases spanning the gap. Germline V gene lookup returns CDR1 MGHDK and CDR2 SYGVNS. CDR3 length equals 15 residues. The CDR3 sequence: CASSDEGLLNTEAFF. For the CDR3, the DNA is TGTGCCAGCAGTGATGAGGGGCTATTGAACACTGAAGCTTTCTTT.

This clone showed up just once. V gene TRBV11-1 combines with J gene TRBJ2-7, with D uncertain. The CDR3 runs to 12 residues. The germline CDR1 and CDR2 sequences are SGHAT and FQDESV (reference sequence). V lost 0 bases, J lost 3 bases, and 3 bases lay in between. The CDR3 DNA sequence: TGTGCCAGCAGCTTAGCCGGCTACGAGCAGTACTTC. Protein sequence: CASSLAGYEQYF.

This clone has a single count. V gene TRBV7-2 combines with J gene TRBJ1-5, with 12 bases lining up with TRBD1. J lost 6 bases, V lost 5 bases, and 8 bases had no gene match. Per germline, CDR1 SGHTA and CDR2 FQGNSA. This CDR3 contains 16 residues. CDR3 loop: CASSAGTGGRSQPQHF. The CDR3 DNA is TGTGCCAGCAGCGCCGGGACAGGGGGCAGGAGTCAGCCCCAGCATTTT.

This sequence joins TRBV10-3 and TRBJ1-5; D not certain. The V gene lost 5 bases and the J gene lost 3 bases, with 11 bases spanning the gap. The CDR3 contains 14 residues. CDR1 and CDR2 (germline): ENHRY, SYGVKD. The DNA of the CDR3 is TGTGCCATCAGTCCCTCCGGAAACAATCAGCCCCAGCATTTT. Translation gives CAISPSGNNQPQHF.

V gene TRBV6-5 combines with J gene TRBJ1-6; tentatively, D is TRBD1 (6 bases). The V end lost 6 bases, the J end lost 9 bases, and 15 bases lay between the germline ends. There are 14 residues in the CDR3. CDR1 is MNHEY, CDR2 SVGAGI, per germline. The CDR3 nucleotides are TGTGCCAGCAGATCATTGGACAGCCGTTCACCCCTCCACTTT. Translation: CASRSLDSRSPLHF.

The rearrangement uses TRBV4-1 and TRBJ2-7; TRBD1 is a possible D gene (5 bases). In germline, CDR1 is MGHRA, CDR2 YSYEKL. The CDR3 is 16 residues long. Between the trimmed V and J ends, which lost 3 bases and 3 bases, there was a span of 18 bases. CDR3 in amino acids: CASSHKQELNFYEQYF. CDR3 DNA: TGCGCCAGCAGCCACAAACAGGAGCTCAACTTCTACGAGCAGTACTTC.

The V gene is TRBV7-6, the J gene TRBJ1-3; D call uncertain. Per germline, CDR1 SGHVS and CDR2 FNYEAQ. The CDR3 length is 14 residues. The V end was cut by 0 bases, the J end by 4 bases, with 7 bases between. The CDR3 sequence: CASSLAGTGNTIYF. The CDR3 nucleotides read TGTGCCAGCAGCTTAGCGGGAACCGGAAACACCATATATTTT.

Of note for this clone: Different DNA sequences within this sample yield the same CDR3. V gene TRBV29-1 combines with J gene TRBJ2-5, with TRBD1 matching over 7 bases. The germline V gene has CDR1 SQVTM and CDR2 ANQGSEA. With 1 base clipped from V and 2 bases from J, the junction kept 1 base outside the gene matches. CDR3 length: 13 residues. As DNA, the CDR3 is TGCAGCGTTGAAGGGACAGGTCAAGAGACCCAGTACTTC. Translation: CSVEGTGQETQYF.

The chain couples TRBV18 to TRBJ2-3; TRBD1 matches 9 bases. The junction had 12 bases not matched to a gene; V was cut back by 6 bases and J by 5 bases. Germline V lookup: CDR1 KGHSH, CDR2 LQKENI. The CDR3 consists of 16 residues. The chain's CDR3 is CASSAVAGQGGDTQYF. The CDR3 DNA reads TGTGCCAGCTCCGCGGTCGCGGGACAGGGAGGAGATACGCAGTATTTT.

The chain employs TRBV11-2 and TRBJ1-1; the D gene is possibly TRBD1 (6 bases). V lost 6 bases and J lost 0, with 11 bases in between. The germline gives CDR1 SGHAT, CDR2 FQNNGV. The CDR3 sequence is 14 residues long. CDR3 residues: CASRSQGLNTEAFF. The DNA for the CDR3 is TGTGCCAGCAGATCACAGGGCCTGAACACTGAAGCTTTCTTT.

The V and J genes are TRBV18 and TRBJ1-1; D gene ambiguous. The CDR3 covers 15 residues. V was shortened by 0 bases and J by 5 bases, with 13 bases between the two germline ends. From germline, CDR1 is KGHSH and CDR2 LQKENI. CDR3 loop: CASSPPNEGKTEAFF. As DNA, the CDR3 is TGTGCCAGCTCACCACCGAATGAGGGAAAGACTGAAGCTTTCTTT.

This chain uses TRBV13 with TRBJ2-2; the D gene is possibly TRBD2 (5 bases). Germline CDR1 PRHDT, CDR2 FYEKMQ (reference sequence). The V end lost 4 bases, the J end lost 7 bases, and 13 bases lay between the germline ends. The CDR3 covers 14 residues. CDR3: CASSSTRDSGELFF. CDR3 nucleotides: TGTGCCAGCAGCTCAACTAGGGATAGCGGGGAGCTGTTTTTT.

The V and J genes are TRBV6-6 and TRBJ2-1, with D possibly matching TRBD1 (5 bases). The germline V and J ends were trimmed by 5 bases and 3 bases, with 8 bases remaining between them. Germline V gene lookup returns CDR1 MNHNY and CDR2 SVGAGI (reference sequence). The CDR3 totals 13 residues. CDR3 sequence (DNA): TGTGCCAGCAGTAGACAGATCTACAATGAGCAGTTCTTC. Protein: CASSRQIYNEQFF.

The chain carries TRBV24-1 and TRBJ2-1; 7 bases fit TRBD1. The CDR3 spans 15 residues. Unmatched junction bases numbered 5, after V lost 4 bases and J lost 3 bases. Germline V gene lookup returns CDR1 KGHDR and CDR2 SFDVKD. In nucleotides, the CDR3 is TGTGCCACCAGTGACCCGGGACAGAACTACAATGAGCAGTTCTTC. The encoded protein is CATSDPGQNYNEQFF.

The genes are TRBV5-1 and TRBJ1-1; D is undetermined. Germline assignment: CDR1 SGHRS and CDR2 YFSETQ. The CDR3 extends over 13 amino acids. V lost 7 bases and J lost 0, with 10 bases in between. The CDR3 sequence is CASREQLNTEAFF. The CDR3 DNA sequence: TGCGCCAGCCGAGAACAACTGAACACTGAAGCTTTCTTT.

This sequence joins TRBV11-3 and TRBJ2-3; 7 nucleotides agree with TRBD2. Losses at the gene ends were 4 bases for V and 0 bases for J; bases not matched to a gene: 1. This CDR3 is 14 amino acids long. Germline V CDR1 and CDR2: SGHNT, YENEEA. The CDR3 sequence: CASSSGGSTDTQYF. The CDR3 DNA reads TGTGCCAGCAGCTCCGGGGGGAGCACAGATACGCAGTATTTT.

This clone was observed once. The chain combines TRBV4-1 with TRBJ1-4; no clear D. This CDR3 has 15 amino acids. V lost 0 bases and J lost 6, with 11 bases in between. Germline V gives CDR1 MGHRA, CDR2 YSYEKL. The CDR3 sequence is CASSQDETWDEKLFF. CDR3 coding DNA: TGCGCCAGCAGCCAAGATGAGACCTGGGATGAAAAACTGTTTTTT.

The chain carries TRBV7-9 and TRBJ2-2; possible D gene TRBD2, 6 bases. V lost 4 bases and J 6 bases, leaving 15 bases between the germline ends. The CDR3 is 15 amino acids. Germline values: CDR1 SEHNR, CDR2 FQNEAQ (reference sequence). CDR3 sequence: CASSSRGSSPGELFF. For the CDR3, the DNA is TGTGCCAGCAGCTCACGGGGGTCCTCCCCCGGGGAGCTGTTTTTT.

The chain recombines TRBV2 with TRBJ1-5, with a tentative D call TRBD1 (6 bases). The length of the CDR3 is 13 residues. From germline, CDR1 is SNHLY and CDR2 FYNNEI. V was trimmed by 7 bases and J by 6 bases, leaving 13 bases between them. The CDR3 protein is CASTNAGVQPQHF. DNA of the CDR3: TGTGCCAGCACGAATGCAGGGGTTCAGCCCCAGCATTTT.

This chain joins TRBV29-1 and TRBJ1-2; D perhaps matches TRBD1 (5 bases). CDR1 and CDR2 from the germline V gene are SQVTM and ANQGSEA. Trimming took off 0 bases at V and 3 bases at J, with 14 bases between the two ends. The CDR3 has 15 amino acids. This CDR3 is CSVEEGPGLDYGYTF. As DNA, the CDR3 is TGCAGCGTTGAAGAAGGGCCAGGGCTAGACTATGGCTACACCTTC.

DNA of the CDR3: TGTGCCAGCAGTGAGGTAGGGGCCGCTTTCTTT. Translating it yields CASSEVGAAFF. This rearrangement joins TRBV25-1 to TRBJ1-1, with a tentative D call TRBD1 (5 bases). The V end was cut by 3 bases, the J end by 11 bases, with 10 bases between. Germline values: CDR1 MGHDK, CDR2 SYGVNS. The CDR3 is 11 amino acids.

The V call is TRBV4-3, the J call TRBJ2-2, with TRBD1 matching 8 bases. This CDR3 spans 16 amino acids. V shed 1 base and J 4 bases; nucleotides not matched to a gene: 5. Germline values: CDR1 LGHNA, CDR2 YSLEER. The CDR3 here is CASSQGQGSSTGELFF. The CDR3 DNA reads TGCGCCAGCAGCCAAGGACAGGGGTCGAGCACCGGGGAGCTGTTTTTT.

This chain joins TRBV6-5 and TRBJ1-1; D uncertain. The CDR3 loop spans 14 amino acids. Trimming stripped 5 bases from V and 4 bases from J, with 14 bases between. In germline, CDR1 is MNHEY, CDR2 SVGAGI. The CDR3 reads CASSPRTVRTEAFF. The CDR3, as DNA: TGTGCCAGCAGTCCCCGGACGGTGCGCACTGAAGCTTTCTTT.

The rearrangement uses TRBV20-1 and TRBJ1-5; possibly TRBD1 for D (5 bases). The CDR3 is 13 residues long. Trimming shortened V by 3 bases and J by 5 bases, and 11 bases separated the two germline ends. Germline loops: CDR1 DFQATT, CDR2 SNEGSKA (reference sequence). CDR3 coding DNA: TGCAGTGCTAGTCGGGACTCGTATCAGCCCCAGCATTTT. Residues: CSASRDSYQPQHF.

V gene TRBV15 combines with J gene TRBJ2-7; no clear D gene. This CDR3 has 14 residues. Trimming left V 0 bases short and J 2 bases short, with 8 bases between. Looked up from germline, CDR1 is LNHNV and CDR2 is YYDKDF (reference sequence). The CDR3 DNA sequence: TGTGCCACCAGCAGAGATTTACAGACCTACGAGCAGTACTTC. Its translation is CATSRDLQTYEQYF.

The chain recombines TRBV4-1 with TRBJ1-3, with D perhaps matching TRBD1 (6 bases). CDR1 is MGHRA, CDR2 YSYEKL, per germline. The CDR3 totals 15 residues. V shed 5 bases and J shed 0 bases, with 11 bases lying between them. CDR3 nucleotides: TGCGCCAGCAGCGGACAGCCGAGCTCTGGAAACACCATATATTTT. Its protein is CASSGQPSSGNTIYF.

This chain uses TRBV4-2 with TRBJ1-1; 8 nucleotides align to TRBD1. The trim removed 1 base at V and 5 bases at J, leaving 9 bases unmatched. The CDR3 has 16 amino acids. Germline CDR1 reads LGHNA; CDR2 reads YNFKEQ. The CDR3 sequence is CASSQGQGATGTEAFF. As DNA, the CDR3 is TGTGCCAGCAGCCAAGGGCAGGGGGCGACGGGTACTGAAGCTTTCTTT.

J is TRBJ1-5 and V is TRBV5-1; 7 bases fit TRBD1. The junction had 5 bases not matched to a gene; V was cut back by 3 bases and J by 2 bases. The CDR3 totals 15 residues. CDR1 and CDR2 from the germline V gene are SGHRS and YFSETQ. DNA for the CDR3: TGCGCCAGCAGCTGGGACGGACAGGGCAATCAGCCCCAGCATTTT. Its protein is CASSWDGQGNQPQHF.

This clone turned up a few times. The CDR3 spells CASNLGQAGSPLHF. The CDR3 DNA reads as TGTGCCAGCAACCTAGGACAGGCGGGGTCACCCCTCCACTTT. The gene calls are TRBV6-5 and TRBJ1-6; 7 bases fit TRBD1. Losses at the gene ends were 7 bases for V and 10 bases for J; bases not matched to a gene: 10. Germline V lookup: CDR1 MNHEY, CDR2 SVGAGI. This CDR3 contains 14 residues.